A selection of T cell receptor beta chains follows, all from one sample in a study of T-cell reconstitution after alpha-beta-depleted transplantation in children. Using its own MiXCR run on the PCR reads, TCRdb lists one record per CDR3 protein. The data show about 640,000 distinct CDR3 sequences, with around a sixth seen just once and 1.1% held by the top ten. Sample: PBMCs from the stem cell graft donor, taken from the stem cell graft. Receptors originate from a human donor who donated a stem cell graft to a child with acute myeloid leukemia. The CDR3 runs from the conserved cysteine through the conserved F or W. The D gene is left open where the match is weak. Size values are once, few and many counts, or a class for expanded clones, and some rows have none.

size,V,D,J,DNA,CDR3
few,TRBV7-9,-,TRBJ1-2,TGTGCCAGCAGCCCCCCTGAGGCATTCTATGGCTACACCTTC,CASSPPEAFYGYTF
few,TRBV20-1,TRBD1,TRBJ1-1,TGCAGTGCTAGAGATTCCGGGACAGGGAGAGCTGAAGCTTTCTTT,CSARDSGTGRAEAFF
many,TRBV5-1,TRBD1,TRBJ2-3,TGCGCCAGCAGCTTCCGGGACAGGGGACATACGCAGTATTTT,CASSFRDRGHTQYF
many,TRBV24-1,-,TRBJ2-5,TGTGCCACCAGTGATTTCGGCGAGACCCAGTACTTC,CATSDFGETQYF
few,TRBV29-1,TRBD1,TRBJ1-2,TGCAGCGTTGTGACAGGACAGGGCCATAACTATGGCTACACCTTC,CSVVTGQGHNYGYTF
many,TRBV20-1,-,TRBJ2-5,TGCAGTGCTAAAGGGGGGGAGACCCAGTACTTC,CSAKGGETQYF
many,TRBV20-1,-,TRBJ1-6,TGCAGTGCTAGTTTCAGGCAGGGGTCGACCCTCCACTTT,CSASFRQGSTLHF
many,TRBV20-1,TRBD1,TRBJ2-2,TGCAGTGTCCCGACAGGGGCGATCGGGGAGCTGTTTTTT,CSVPTGAIGELFF
many,TRBV11-2,-,TRBJ2-7,TGTGCCAGCAGCTTAGATGTGGTTGGCGAGCAGTACTTC,CASSLDVVGEQYF
few,TRBV20-1,TRBD2,TRBJ2-3,TGCAGTGCTAGACCCGGACTAGCGATGTTTGATACGCAGTATTTT,CSARPGLAMFDTQYF
few,TRBV5-1,TRBD2,TRBJ2-1,TGCGCCAGCAGCCCGAGAGCGGGGGGGCCGGGTCGAAATGAGCAGTTCTTC,CASSPRAGGPGRNEQFF
-,TRBV6-9,TRBD1,TRBJ2-2,TGTGCCAGCTTCCGACATACCGGGACAGTTAAGACCGGGGAGCTGTTTTTT,CASFRHTGTVKTGELFF
-,TRBV5-1,TRBD1,TRBJ2-1,TGCGCCAGCAGCGGGGGACAGGGCCCCTACAATGAGCAGTTCTTC,CASSGGQGPYNEQFF
-,TRBV4-1,TRBD2,TRBJ2-1,TGCGCCAGCAGCCATTCTAGGACTAGCGCCGTCAATGAGCAGTTCTTC,CASSHSRTSAVNEQFF
-,TRBV7-9,-,TRBJ1-2,TGTGCCAGCAGCCCGTGGAACGGCTATGGCTACACCTTC,CASSPWNGYGYTF
-,TRBV27,-,TRBJ1-1,TGTGCCAGCAGTCCGGGGGGGGCCGGCGGCACTGAAGCTTTCTTT,CASSPGGAGGTEAFF
-,TRBV5-1,-,TRBJ2-6,TGCGCCAGCAGCTCCACAGGGTTTGGGGCCAACGTCCTGACTTTC,CASSSTGFGANVLTF
-,TRBV12-3/TRBV12-4,-,TRBJ2-1,TGTGCCAGCAGTCTGCCCTCGGGACCTAACAATGAGCAGTTCTTC,CASSLPSGPNNEQFF
-,TRBV12-3/TRBV12-4,TRBD1,TRBJ1-5,TGTGCCAGCAGTTTACCCGGACAGGGGGTAAGCAATCAGCCCCAGCATTTT,CASSLPGQGVSNQPQHF
-,TRBV29-1,-,TRBJ1-1,TGCAGCGGGGCCTTTTCGAACACTGAAGCTTTCTTT,CSGAFSNTEAFF
-,TRBV20-1,-,TRBJ2-1,TGCAGTGCTAGGAAAGGGTTTGGCAATGAGCAGTTCTTC,CSARKGFGNEQFF
many,TRBV20-1,TRBD1,TRBJ1-5,TGCAGTGCTAGACGGCAGGGGGATCAGCCCCAGCATTTT,CSARRQGDQPQHF
-,TRBV20-1,TRBD1,TRBJ2-7,TGCAGTGCCAATGACAGGGAATCTGTGGACGAGCAGTACTTC,CSANDRESVDEQYF
-,TRBV20-1,TRBD1,TRBJ1-5,TGCAGTGCTAGAGACCGGACAGGGGGCTTTCAGCCCCAGCATTTT,CSARDRTGGFQPQHF
-,TRBV4-3,TRBD1,TRBJ2-3,TGCGCCAGCAGCCAAGATGGGACAGGTGGAGATACGCAGTATTTT,CASSQDGTGGDTQYF